Listed here are 9 T cell receptor beta chains from one sample, sequenced in a study of Graves' ophthalmopathy and Graves' hyperthyroidism. RNA transcripts yielded amplified TCR beta CDR3 regions. Investigators did first-round RT-PCR with HTBI primers, then second-round multiplex PCR. A single record per CDR3 protein comes from TCRdb applying MiXCR to the multiplex PCR reads. Of over 45,000 distinct CDR3 sequences detected, over 45% appear once; the ten largest clones hold around 23%. Sequencing used peripheral blood. The receptors were gathered from an adult man with Graves' ophthalmopathy.

The gene calls are TRBV20-1 and TRBJ2-3; TRBD2 agrees at 8 bases. Trimming removed 0 bases from V and 11 bases from J; junction bases left unmatched: 16. CDR3 length: 16 residues. CDR1 DFQATT and CDR2 SNEGSKA come from the germline V gene (reference sequence). The CDR3 coding sequence is TGCAGTGCTAGAGATCCGAGGACTAGCCTCCTAGATGAGCAGTATTTT. Translating it yields CSARDPRTSLLDEQYF.

The gene calls are TRBV14 and TRBJ2-1; D might be TRBD2 (5 bases). The CDR3 has 13 amino acids. CDR1 SGHDN and CDR2 FVKESK come from the germline V gene. V was shortened by 4 bases and J by 10 bases, with 14 bases between the two germline ends. The CDR3: CASSPRIASEQFF. For the CDR3, the DNA is TGTGCCAGCAGCCCCCGAATAGCGAGCGAGCAGTTCTTC.

The chain links TRBV7-9 to TRBJ2-1, with D hard to call. The germline V and J ends were trimmed by 3 bases and 1 base, with 7 bases remaining between them. Germline assignment: CDR1 SEHNR and CDR2 FQNEAQ (reference sequence). CDR3 length: 14 residues. The DNA of the CDR3 is TGTGCCAGCAGCTTCCGAGCGTCCTACAATGAGCAGTTCTTC. It specifies CASSFRASYNEQFF.

The chain is built from TRBV29-1 and TRBJ2-3, with 8 bases that match TRBD1. Germline CDR1 reads SQVTM; CDR2 reads ANQGSEA. V was pared by 6 bases and J by 5 bases, with 10 bases of the junction left unmatched. This CDR3 is built from 14 residues. The CDR3 nucleotides are TGCAGCGTACGGACAGGGCCGAGGGGAGATACGCAGTATTTT. Protein sequence: CSVRTGPRGDTQYF.

This chain joins TRBV19 and TRBJ1-6, with D perhaps TRBD1 (5 bases). Per the germline V gene, CDR1 is LNHDA and CDR2 is SQIVND (reference sequence). Trimming shortened V by 5 bases and J by 14 bases, and 19 bases separated the two germline ends. CDR3 length: 14 residues. The CDR3 DNA is TGTGCCAGTAGTGGTTTACAGGTACCTTCGACCCTCCACTTT. It codes for CASSGLQVPSTLHF.

A word on this clonotype: Because the CDR3 is missing its conserved closing phenylalanine or tryptophan, this is likely a read error. This chain joins TRBV5-1 and TRBJ2-3; 8 bases line up with TRBD2. Per germline, CDR1 SGHRS and CDR2 YFSETQ. J lost 2 bases, V lost 0 bases, and 5 bases had no gene match. The CDR3 extends over 16 amino acids. CDR3 nucleotides: TGCGCCAGCAGCTTGGGAGCGGGAGTTGACACAGATACGCAGTATCTT. This sequence encodes CASSLGAGVDTDTQYL.

This chain joins TRBV2 and TRBJ2-1; 10 nucleotides match TRBD1. There are 13 residues in the CDR3. Germline assignment: CDR1 SNHLY and CDR2 FYNNEI. DNA of the CDR3: TGTGACTCAGGGACAGGGGAATACAATGAGCAGTTCTTC. This sequence encodes CDSGTGEYNEQFF. The variable domain in full, with the rest retrieved from reference TRBV2 and TRBJ2-1, is EPEVTQTPSHQVTQMGQEVILRCVPISNHLYFYWYRQILGQKVEFLVSFYNNEISEKSEIFDDQFSVERPDGSNFTLKIRSTKLEDSAMYFCDSGTGEYNEQFFGPGTRLTVL.

The chain uses TRBV5-1 and TRBJ2-5; D unresolved. This CDR3 spans 12 amino acids. Trimming shortened V by 6 bases and J by 7 bases, and 13 bases separated the two germline ends. CDR1 SGHRS and CDR2 YFSETQ come from the germline V gene. The CDR3 DNA is TGCGCCAGCAACCCTACCGGGTGGACCCAGTACTTC. Its translation: CASNPTGWTQYF. The full variable domain, its missing parts supplied by reference TRBV5-1 and TRBJ2-5, is KAGVTQTPRYLIKTRGQQVTLSCSPISGHRSVSWYQQTPGQGLQFLFEYFSETQRNKGNFPGRFSGRQFSNSRSEMNVSTLELGDSALYLCASNPTGWTQYFGPGTRLLVL.

There are many counts of this clonotype. This rearrangement joins TRBV7-9 to TRBJ2-7, with 8 nucleotides matching TRBD2. Per the germline V gene, CDR1 is SEHNR and CDR2 is FQNEAQ (reference sequence). After removal of 5 bases from V and 5 bases from J, the junction contained 5 bases not matched to a gene. The CDR3 length is 13 residues. The chain's CDR3 is CASSTGLADEQYF. The CDR3 DNA is TGTGCCAGCAGCACTGGACTAGCTGACGAGCAGTACTTC.